A single sample gave rise to the 22 T cell receptor beta chains below, sequenced in a study of blood T cell repertoires in COVID-19. Sequenced by immunoSEQ multiplex PCR; TCRdb stores in-frame clones only, minus some. The top ten clones hold 25% to 30% of a sample with over 70,000 clones, around 80% of them seen once. The specimen was peripheral blood. The receptors originated from a woman aged 80 or older with active or convalescent COVID-19.

The V call is TRBV7-6, the J call TRBJ1-5; no clear D. V was pared by 1 base and J by 2 bases, with 9 bases between. Germline V gene sequence: CDR1 SGHVS, CDR2 FNYEAQ. This CDR3 has 15 amino acids. CDR3 residues: CASSLDGSRNQPQHF. Here the CDR3 DNA reads TGTGCCAGCAGCTTAGACGGGTCTCGCAATCAGCCCCAGCATTTT.

This clone showed up just a few times. The CDR3 is CAISDDSRIDNEQFF. The CDR3 bases are TGTGCCATCAGTGACGATTCTAGGATCGACAATGAGCAGTTCTTC. V gene TRBV10-3 combines with J gene TRBJ2-1; D remains ambiguous. V lost 3 bases and J 5 bases, leaving 14 bases between the germline ends. From germline, CDR1 is ENHRY and CDR2 SYGVKD. This CDR3 is built from 15 residues.

The V call is TRBV7-9, the J call TRBJ1-4, with TRBD1 identical over 12 bases. V gave up 4 bases and J gave up 0 bases; unmatched junction bases: 9. CDR3 length: 19 residues. Germline CDR1 SEHNR, CDR2 FQNEAQ (reference sequence). The CDR3 DNA is TGTGCCAGCAGCTCTACTTACGGGACAGGGGGCGCAACTAATGAAAAACTGTTTTTT. As protein: CASSSTYGTGGATNEKLFF.

On this clone: Other DNA sequences from this sample encode an identical CDR3 as well. The J gene is TRBJ1-5, the V gene TRBV29-1, with TRBD1 matching over 7 bases. Germline lookup yields CDR1 SQVTM and CDR2 ANQGSEA. This CDR3 spans 13 amino acids. After removal of 7 bases from V and 7 bases from J, the junction contained 10 bases not matched to a gene. The DNA for the CDR3 is TGCAGCGCGAGACAGGGCCTCGGGCAGCCCCAGCATTTT. Translation gives CSARQGLGQPQHF.

The genes are TRBV9 and TRBJ2-3; possibly TRBD2 for D (6 bases). Trimming removed 0 bases at V and 6 bases at J, with 17 bases between. This CDR3 is 16 amino acids long. Per germline, CDR1 SGDLS and CDR2 YYNGEE. In nucleotides, the CDR3 is TGTGCCAGCAGCGTAGAGGTCGGGGGTGGCCCGGATACGCAGTATTTT. Protein product: CASSVEVGGGPDTQYF.

The genes are TRBV11-2 and TRBJ2-5, with 8 bases fitting TRBD2. The CDR3 runs 16 residues. Germline V gives CDR1 SGHAT, CDR2 FQNNGV. Trimming removed 5 bases from V and 5 bases from J; junction bases left unmatched: 13. CDR3 in amino acids: CASSVSGGSGSETQYF. The CDR3 region has the DNA TGTGCCAGCAGCGTCTCGGGGGGGTCGGGTAGCGAGACCCAGTACTTC.

V gene TRBV19 combines with J gene TRBJ2-3, with 8 bases lining up with TRBD1. The V segment lost 6 bases and the J segment 3 bases; nucleotides outside the gene matches: 8. Germline V CDR1 and CDR2: LNHDA, SQIVND (reference sequence). This CDR3 has 15 residues. CDR3 sequence: CASRPGDRMTDTQYF. In nucleotides, the CDR3 is TGTGCCAGTAGACCTGGGGACAGGATGACAGATACGCAGTATTTT.

The rearrangement uses TRBV7-8 and TRBJ2-1; 10 bases match TRBD2. This CDR3 region has 18 residues. Germline CDR1 SGHVS, CDR2 FQNEAQ. Germline trimming cut 8 bases from V and 6 bases from J; bases unmatched to any gene: 19. The DNA of the CDR3 is TGTGCCAGCGGTAGGGTCCTAGCGGGGGCCCCATTGACCAATGAGCAGTTCTTC. Translation: CASGRVLAGAPLTNEQFF. Supplemented by reference TRBV7-8 and TRBJ2-1, the full variable domain reads GAGVSQSPRYKVAKRGQDVALRCDPISGHVSLFWYQQALGQGPEFLTYFQNEAQLDKSGLPSDRFFAERPEGSVSTLKIQRTQQEDSAVYLCASGRVLAGAPLTNEQFFGPGTRLTVL.

This clone was seen more than once but under ten times. The J gene is TRBJ1-2, the V gene TRBV7-8; weak D call: TRBD1 (6 bases). V was shortened by 5 bases and J by 4 bases, with 20 bases between the two germline ends. Germline V CDR1 and CDR2: SGHVS, FQNEAQ. CDR3 length: 16 residues. The CDR3 region is CASSVNRDGGLYGYTF. CDR3 in DNA: TGTGCCAGCAGCGTAAACAGGGATGGAGGCCTCTATGGCTACACCTTC. Full variable domain (remainder filled in from reference TRBV7-8 and TRBJ1-2): GAGVSQSPRYKVAKRGQDVALRCDPISGHVSLFWYQQALGQGPEFLTYFQNEAQLDKSGLPSDRFFAERPEGSVSTLKIQRTQQEDSAVYLCASSVNRDGGLYGYTFGSGTRLTVV.

The chain is built from TRBV10-3 and TRBJ2-7; 12 bases are shared with TRBD2. The CDR3 length is 16 residues. Trimming took 5 bases from V and 0 from J; bases not matched to a gene: 5. CDR1 is ENHRY, CDR2 SYGVKD, per germline. The DNA of the CDR3 is TGTGCCATCAGTTTGACTAGCGGGGGTGGCTCCTACGAGCAGTACTTC. It is translated as CAISLTSGGGSYEQYF.

The chain couples TRBV2 to TRBJ2-5; 8 nucleotides line up with TRBD2. The germline V gene encodes CDR1 SNHLY and CDR2 FYNNEI. CDR3 length equals 13 residues. J was trimmed by 7 bases and V by 6 bases; bases with no gene match: 7. The CDR3 bases are TGTGCCAGCAGCAATAGCGGGGTATCGACCCAGTACTTC. Translation: CASSNSGVSTQYF.

The chain links TRBV28 to TRBJ1-2; perhaps TRBD1 as D (6 bases). Trimming shortened V by 4 bases and J by 8 bases, and 14 bases separated the two germline ends. The CDR3 is 13 amino acids. The germline V gene encodes CDR1 MDHEN and CDR2 SYDVKM. CDR3 sequence: CASSYGQQSGYTF. The CDR3 bases are TGTGCCAGCAGTTACGGACAGCAGAGCGGCTACACCTTC.

CDR3 in DNA: TGTGCCAGCAGCCAGGGATTCCGGGACATCTCTTCACCCCTCCACTTT. Translation: CASSQGFRDISSPLHF. The genes are TRBV3-1 (or the pseudogene TRBV3-2) and TRBJ1-6, with D maybe TRBD1 (6 bases). CDR3 length: 16 amino acids. V dropped 3 bases and J dropped 9 bases, with 18 bases sitting between them. The germline CDR1 and CDR2 sequences are LGHDT and YNNKEL (reference sequence).

This chain uses TRBV5-1 with TRBJ1-1; D is possibly TRBD1 (6 bases). Per the germline V gene, CDR1 is SGHRS and CDR2 is YFSETQ. CDR3 size: 16 residues. With 3 bases removed from V and 1 base from J, the gap between germline ends came to 16 bases. The CDR3 reads CASSSPGQIGNTEAFF. CDR3 nucleotide sequence: TGCGCCAGCAGCTCCCCAGGACAGATCGGGAACACTGAAGCTTTCTTT.

The gene calls are TRBV5-1 and TRBJ2-3; maybe TRBD1 (7 bases). Germline lookup yields CDR1 SGHRS and CDR2 YFSETQ. CDR3 length: 14 amino acids. Trimming shortened V by 2 bases and J by 5 bases, and 12 bases separated the two germline ends. Here the CDR3 DNA reads TGCGCCAGCAGCTTAGGACAGGAGGGAGATACGCAGTATTTT. This encodes CASSLGQEGDTQYF. Together with reference TRBV5-1 and TRBJ2-3, the CDR3 gives the full variable domain: KAGVTQTPRYLIKTRGQQVTLSCSPISGHRSVSWYQQTPGQGLQFLFEYFSETQRNKGNFPGRFSGRQFSNSRSEMNVSTLELGDSALYLCASSLGQEGDTQYFGPGTRLTVL.

V is TRBV2 and J is TRBJ2-3; D not resolved. This CDR3 spans 14 amino acids. Trimming pared 3 bases from V and 2 bases from J, leaving 9 bases between. CDR1 and CDR2 (germline): SNHLY, FYNNEI. CDR3 in amino acids: CASSDLVNTDTQYF. The CDR3 region has the DNA TGTGCCAGCAGTGATCTAGTAAACACAGATACGCAGTATTTT.

This clone rates as medium-sized. The V gene is TRBV27, the J gene TRBJ1-4; a weak D match, TRBD1 (5 bases). With 1 base removed from V and 5 bases from J, the gap between germline ends came to 8 bases. There are 14 residues in the CDR3. CDR1 is MNHEY, CDR2 SMNVEV, per germline (reference sequence). The DNA of the CDR3 is TGTGCCAGCAGTTTATATCCAGGGAATGAAAAACTGTTTTTT. Its translation is CASSLYPGNEKLFF.

CDR3 region: CASSPGGAGNEQFF. In nucleotides, the CDR3 is TGTGCCAGCAGCCCCGGGGGGGCTGGGAATGAGCAGTTCTTC. The chain recombines TRBV6-5 with TRBJ2-1, with 8 bases matching TRBD2. Germline V lookup: CDR1 MNHEY, CDR2 SVGAGI. J gave up 7 bases and V 6 bases, and 8 bases lay outside the gene matches. The CDR3 sequence is 14 residues long.

This chain links TRBV12-5 with TRBJ2-7; D is perhaps TRBD1 (6 bases). Trimming removed 6 bases from V and 2 bases from J, with 11 bases in between. This CDR3 is 13 amino acids long. Germline-derived CDR1 and CDR2 are LGHNT and FRNRAP. CDR3 residues: CASGQGPAYEQYF. In DNA, the CDR3 is TGTGCTAGTGGGCAGGGGCCAGCCTACGAGCAGTACTTC.

The gene calls are TRBV6-4 and TRBJ2-3; 13 nucleotides align to TRBD2. The CDR3 has 18 amino acids. V gave up 6 bases and J gave up 2 bases; unmatched junction bases: 11. Germline loops: CDR1 MRHNA, CDR2 SNTAGT. This CDR3 reads CASRNTSGGVLNTDTQYF. The CDR3 DNA reads TGTGCCAGCAGAAATACTAGCGGGGGGGTTCTGAACACAGATACGCAGTATTTT.

The genes are TRBV6-1 and TRBJ2-7; D gene unclear. V was pared by 3 bases and J by 2 bases, with 14 bases between. Germline V gives CDR1 MNHNS, CDR2 SASEGT. This CDR3 is 15 amino acids long. The chain's CDR3 is CASSEPSVATYEQYF. CDR3 in DNA: TGTGCCAGCAGTGAGCCATCCGTGGCCACCTACGAGCAGTACTTC.

As concerns this clone: One end of the junction is discordant with germline, which a read error may explain. V and J are TRBV7-7 and TRBJ1-2, with no clear D. This CDR3 contains 15 residues. The germline V gene has CDR1 SSHAT and CDR2 FNYEAQ (reference sequence). The CDR3, as DNA: TGTGCTAGCAGCCCGATAGACATCCCCAACTATGGCTACACCTTC. Protein: CASSPIDIPNYGYTF. The full variable domain, rest sourced from reference TRBV7-7 and TRBJ1-2, is GAGVSQSPRYKVTKRGQDVTLRCDPISSHATLYWYQQALGQGPEFLTYFNYEAQPDKSGLPSDRFSAERPEGSISTLTIQRTEQRDSAMYRCASSPIDIPNYGYTFGSGTRLTVV.